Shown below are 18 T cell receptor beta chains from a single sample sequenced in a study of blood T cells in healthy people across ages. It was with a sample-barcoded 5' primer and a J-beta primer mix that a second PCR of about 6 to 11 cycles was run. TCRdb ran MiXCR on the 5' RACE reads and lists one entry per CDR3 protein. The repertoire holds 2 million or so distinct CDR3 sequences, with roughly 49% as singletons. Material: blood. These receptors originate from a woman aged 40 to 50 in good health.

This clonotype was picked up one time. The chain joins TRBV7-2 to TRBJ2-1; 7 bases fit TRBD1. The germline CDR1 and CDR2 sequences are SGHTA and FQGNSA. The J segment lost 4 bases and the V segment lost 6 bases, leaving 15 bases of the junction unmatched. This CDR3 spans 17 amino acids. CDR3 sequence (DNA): TGTGCCAGCAGTTTTACCGGGACAGCTTTAGTTTACAATGAGCAGTTCTTC. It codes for CASSFTGTALVYNEQFF.

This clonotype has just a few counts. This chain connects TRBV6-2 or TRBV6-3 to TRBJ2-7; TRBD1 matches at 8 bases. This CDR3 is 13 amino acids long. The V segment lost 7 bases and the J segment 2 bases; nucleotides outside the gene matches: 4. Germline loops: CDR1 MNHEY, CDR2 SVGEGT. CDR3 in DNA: TGTGCCAGCACCAAGGGACAGGCCTACGAGCAGTACTTC. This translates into CASTKGQAYEQYF.

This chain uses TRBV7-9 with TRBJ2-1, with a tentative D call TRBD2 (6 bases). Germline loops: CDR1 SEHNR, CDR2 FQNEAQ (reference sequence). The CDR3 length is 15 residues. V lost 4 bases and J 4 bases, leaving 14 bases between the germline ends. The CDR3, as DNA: TGTGCCAGCAGCTCACTGACTAGGCCGTACAATGAGCAGTTCTTC. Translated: CASSSLTRPYNEQFF.

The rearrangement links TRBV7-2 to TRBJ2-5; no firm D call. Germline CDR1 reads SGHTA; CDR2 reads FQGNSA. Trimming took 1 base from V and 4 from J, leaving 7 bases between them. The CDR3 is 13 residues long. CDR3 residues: CASSLGQIETQYF. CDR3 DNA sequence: TGTGCCAGCAGCTTAGGTCAGATAGAGACCCAGTACTTC.

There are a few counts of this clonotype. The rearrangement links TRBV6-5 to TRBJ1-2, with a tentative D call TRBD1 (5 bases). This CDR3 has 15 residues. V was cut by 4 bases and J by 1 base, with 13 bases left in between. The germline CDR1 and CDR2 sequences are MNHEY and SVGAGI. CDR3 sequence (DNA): TGTGCCAGCAGTTCGGGGCAGCTACTTAACTATGGCTACACCTTC. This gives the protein CASSSGQLLNYGYTF.

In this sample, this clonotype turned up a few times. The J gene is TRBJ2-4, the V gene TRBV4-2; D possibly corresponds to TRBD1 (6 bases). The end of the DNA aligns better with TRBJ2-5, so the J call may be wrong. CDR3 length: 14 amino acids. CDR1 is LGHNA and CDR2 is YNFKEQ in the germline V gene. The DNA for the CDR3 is TGTGCCAGCAGCCAAGCCGGCCAGGGGGAGACCCAGTACTTC. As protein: CASSQAGQGETQYF.

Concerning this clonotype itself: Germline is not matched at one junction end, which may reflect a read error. This CDR3 is CASSQEAGRSTDAQYF. The DNA for the CDR3 is TGTGCCAGCAGCCAAGAGGCGGGACGCAGCACAGATGCGCAGTATTTT. The chain combines TRBV4-2 with TRBJ2-3, with D possibly being TRBD2 (6 bases). The CDR3 totals 16 residues. CDR1 is LGHNA, CDR2 YNFKEQ, per germline.

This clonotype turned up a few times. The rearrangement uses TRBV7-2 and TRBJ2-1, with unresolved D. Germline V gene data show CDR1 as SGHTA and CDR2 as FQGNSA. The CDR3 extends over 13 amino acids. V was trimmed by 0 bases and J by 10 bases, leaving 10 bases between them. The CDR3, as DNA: TGTGCCAGCAGCTTAGCGCTCAGTGGCGAGCAGTTCTTC. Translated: CASSLALSGEQFF. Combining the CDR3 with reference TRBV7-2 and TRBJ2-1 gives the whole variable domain GAGVSQSPSNKVTEKGKDVELRCDPISGHTALYWYRQSLGQGLEFLIYFQGNSAPDKSGLPSDRFSAERTGGSVSTLTIQRTQQEDSAVYLCASSLALSGEQFFGPGTRLTVL.

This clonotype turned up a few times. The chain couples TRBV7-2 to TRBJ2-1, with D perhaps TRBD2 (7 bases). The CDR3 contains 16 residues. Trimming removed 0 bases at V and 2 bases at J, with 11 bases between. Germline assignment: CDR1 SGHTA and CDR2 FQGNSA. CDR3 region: CASSLAGGGTYNEQFF. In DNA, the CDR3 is TGTGCCAGCAGCTTAGCGGGCGGGGGCACCTACAATGAGCAGTTCTTC.

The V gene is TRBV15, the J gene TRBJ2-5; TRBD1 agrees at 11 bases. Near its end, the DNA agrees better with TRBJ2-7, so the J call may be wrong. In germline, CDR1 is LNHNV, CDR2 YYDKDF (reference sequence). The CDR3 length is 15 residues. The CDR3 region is CATSTRDRGSYEQYF. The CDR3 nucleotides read TGTGCCACCAGCACCCGGGACAGGGGGTCCTACGAGCAGTACTTC.

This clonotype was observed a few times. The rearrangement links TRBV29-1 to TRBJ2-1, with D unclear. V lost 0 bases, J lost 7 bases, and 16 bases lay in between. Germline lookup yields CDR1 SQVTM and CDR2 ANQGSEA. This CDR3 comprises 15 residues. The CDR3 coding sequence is TGCAGCGTTGAAGATCTAGGCCGACTGGGGAATGAGCAGTTCTTC. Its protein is CSVEDLGRLGNEQFF.

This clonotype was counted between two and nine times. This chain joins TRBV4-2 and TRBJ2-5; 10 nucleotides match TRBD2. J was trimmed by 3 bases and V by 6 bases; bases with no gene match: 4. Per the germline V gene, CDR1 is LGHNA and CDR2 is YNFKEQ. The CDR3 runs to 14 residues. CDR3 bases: TGTGCCAGCAGGCATACTAGCGGGGAAGAGACCCAGTACTTC. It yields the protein CASRHTSGEETQYF.

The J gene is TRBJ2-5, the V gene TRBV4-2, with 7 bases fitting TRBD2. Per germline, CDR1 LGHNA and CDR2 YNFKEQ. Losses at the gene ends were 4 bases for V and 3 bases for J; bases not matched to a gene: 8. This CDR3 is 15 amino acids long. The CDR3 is CASSRVTSDEETQYF. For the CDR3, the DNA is TGTGCCAGCAGCCGAGTTACTAGCGACGAAGAGACCCAGTACTTC.

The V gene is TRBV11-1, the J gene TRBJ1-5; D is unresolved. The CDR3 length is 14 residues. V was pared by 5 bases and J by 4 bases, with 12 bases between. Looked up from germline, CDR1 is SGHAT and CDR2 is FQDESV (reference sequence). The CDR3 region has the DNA TGTGCCAGCAGCCATTCGGGAGTTAATCAGCCCCAGCATTTT. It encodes CASSHSGVNQPQHF.

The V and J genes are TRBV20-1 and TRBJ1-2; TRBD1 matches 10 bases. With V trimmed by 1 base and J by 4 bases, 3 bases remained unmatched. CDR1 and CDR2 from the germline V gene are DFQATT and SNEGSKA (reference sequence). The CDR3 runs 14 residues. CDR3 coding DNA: TGCAGTGCTAGAGTCCGGGACAGGGGCTATGGCTACACCTTC. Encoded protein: CSARVRDRGYGYTF.

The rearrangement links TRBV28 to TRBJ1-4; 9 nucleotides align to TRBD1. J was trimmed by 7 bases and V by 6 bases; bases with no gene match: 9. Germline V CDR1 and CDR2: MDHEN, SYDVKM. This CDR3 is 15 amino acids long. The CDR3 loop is CASSQPGTGSEKLFF. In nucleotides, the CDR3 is TGTGCCAGCAGCCAGCCCGGGACAGGGAGTGAAAAACTGTTTTTT.

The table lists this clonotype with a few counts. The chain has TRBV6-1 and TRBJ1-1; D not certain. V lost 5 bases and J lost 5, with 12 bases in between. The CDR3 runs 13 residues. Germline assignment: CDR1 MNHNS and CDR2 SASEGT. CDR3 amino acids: CASSLTTGTEAFF. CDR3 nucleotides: TGTGCCAGCAGTTTGACGACTGGTACTGAAGCTTTCTTT.

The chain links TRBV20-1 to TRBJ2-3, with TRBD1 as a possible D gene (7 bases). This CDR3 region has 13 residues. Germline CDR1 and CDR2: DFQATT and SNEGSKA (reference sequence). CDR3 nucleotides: TGCAGCCGCCCAGGGGGGAGCCGAGATACGCAGTATTTT. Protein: CSRPGGSRDTQYF.